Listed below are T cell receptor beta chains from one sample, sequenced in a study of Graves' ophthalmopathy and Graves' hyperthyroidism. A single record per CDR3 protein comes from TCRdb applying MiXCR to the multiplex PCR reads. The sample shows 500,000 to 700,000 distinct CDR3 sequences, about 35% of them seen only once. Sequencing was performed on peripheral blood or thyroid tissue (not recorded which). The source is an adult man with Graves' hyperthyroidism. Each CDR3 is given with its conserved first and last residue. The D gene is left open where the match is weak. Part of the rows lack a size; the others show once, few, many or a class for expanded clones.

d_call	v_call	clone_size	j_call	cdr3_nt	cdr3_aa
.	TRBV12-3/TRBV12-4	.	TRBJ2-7	TGTGCCGGCAATAAGAACAGGGGAGGGTCCTACGAGCAGTACTTC	CAGNKNRGGSYEQYF
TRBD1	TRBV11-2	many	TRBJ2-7	TGTGCCAGCAGCTTAGTGGCAGGGGGCGACGAGCAGTACTTC	CASSLVAGGDEQYF
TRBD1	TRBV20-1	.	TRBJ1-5	TGCAGTGCTAGAGGCACTGCAGGGGGCGATCAGCCCCAGCATTTT	CSARGTAGGDQPQHF
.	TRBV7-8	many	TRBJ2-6	TGTGCCAGCAGCTTGGTTTCAGTCTCTGGGGCCAACGTCCTGACTTTC	CASSLVSVSGANVLTF
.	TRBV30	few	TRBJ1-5	TGTGCCTGGAGTGTACTATCCCTTGGTCAGCCCCAGCATTTT	CAWSVLSLGQPQHF
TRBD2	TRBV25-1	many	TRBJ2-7	TGTGCCAGCAGTGGCTGGACTAGCGGGAGTTACGAGCAGTACTTC	CASSGWTSGSYEQYF
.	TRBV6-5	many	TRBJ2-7	TGTGCCAGCAGGCCCGGGATCCTGGGCTACGAGCAGTACTTC	CASRPGILGYEQYF
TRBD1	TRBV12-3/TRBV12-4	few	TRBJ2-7	TGTGCCAGCAGTTTCCCCGCAGGGGGCTCCTACGAGCAGTACTTC	CASSFPAGGSYEQYF
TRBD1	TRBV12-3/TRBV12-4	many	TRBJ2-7	TGTGCCAGCACCCTTCAGGGGGCTAGGCACGAGCAGTACTTC	CASTLQGARHEQYF
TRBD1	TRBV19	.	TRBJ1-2	TGTGCCAGTAGGCCCGTTGAGAGGACAGGCCCAAAGGGCTACACCTTC	CASRPVERTGPKGYTF
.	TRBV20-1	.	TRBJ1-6	TGCAGTGCTAGGGGGGCGGGGAACTCACCCCTCCACTTT	CSARGAGNSPLHF
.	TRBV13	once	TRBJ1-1	TGTGCCAGCAGCTTAGAAGGCGATCTTAGGGGTAGGGGTGAAGCTTTCTTT	CASSLEGDLRGRGEAFF
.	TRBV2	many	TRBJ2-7	TGTGCCAGCAAGGCGGCTGAGGGCGACTACGAGCAGTACTTC	CASKAAEGDYEQYF
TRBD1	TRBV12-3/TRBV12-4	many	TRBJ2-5	TGTGCCAGCAGTTTATATCAGGGGGCGAAGACCCAGTACTTC	CASSLYQGAKTQYF
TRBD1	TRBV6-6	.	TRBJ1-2	TGTGCCAGCAGTACGACAGGGGGCAATATTGGCTACACCTTC	CASSTTGGNIGYTF
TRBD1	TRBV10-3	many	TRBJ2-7	TGTGCCATCAGTGAGACGGGACAGGGCTACTATGACGAGCAGTACTTC	CAISETGQGYYDEQYF